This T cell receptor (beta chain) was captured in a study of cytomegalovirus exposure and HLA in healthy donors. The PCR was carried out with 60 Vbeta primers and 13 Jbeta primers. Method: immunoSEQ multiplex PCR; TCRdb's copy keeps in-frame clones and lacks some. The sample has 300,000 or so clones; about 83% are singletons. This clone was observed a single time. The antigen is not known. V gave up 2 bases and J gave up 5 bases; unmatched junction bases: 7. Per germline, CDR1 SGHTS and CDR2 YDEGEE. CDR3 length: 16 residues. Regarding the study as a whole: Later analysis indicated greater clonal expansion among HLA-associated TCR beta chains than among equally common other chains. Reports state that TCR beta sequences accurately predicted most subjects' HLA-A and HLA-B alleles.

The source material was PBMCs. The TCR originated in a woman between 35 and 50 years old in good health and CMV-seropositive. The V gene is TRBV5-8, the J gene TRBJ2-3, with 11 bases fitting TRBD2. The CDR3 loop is CASSFTSGRFGDTQYF. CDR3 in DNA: TGTGCCAGCAGCTTTACTAGCGGGAGATTCGGAGATACGCAGTATTTT.